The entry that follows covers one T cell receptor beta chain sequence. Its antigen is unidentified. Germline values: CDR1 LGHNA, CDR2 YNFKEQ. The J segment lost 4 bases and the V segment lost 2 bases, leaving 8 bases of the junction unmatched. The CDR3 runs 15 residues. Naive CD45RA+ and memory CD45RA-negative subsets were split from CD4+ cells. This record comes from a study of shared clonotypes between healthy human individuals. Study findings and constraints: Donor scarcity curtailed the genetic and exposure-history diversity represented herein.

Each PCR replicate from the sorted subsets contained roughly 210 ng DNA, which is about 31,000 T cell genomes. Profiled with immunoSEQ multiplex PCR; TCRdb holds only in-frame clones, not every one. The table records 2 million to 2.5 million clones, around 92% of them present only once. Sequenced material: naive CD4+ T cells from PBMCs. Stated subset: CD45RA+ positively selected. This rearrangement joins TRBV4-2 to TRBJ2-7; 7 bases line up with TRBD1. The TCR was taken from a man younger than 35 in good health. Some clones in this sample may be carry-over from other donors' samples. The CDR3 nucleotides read TGTGCCAGCAGCCAAAGAAGGGACAGAGAATACGAGCAGTACTTC. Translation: CASSQRRDREYEQYF.